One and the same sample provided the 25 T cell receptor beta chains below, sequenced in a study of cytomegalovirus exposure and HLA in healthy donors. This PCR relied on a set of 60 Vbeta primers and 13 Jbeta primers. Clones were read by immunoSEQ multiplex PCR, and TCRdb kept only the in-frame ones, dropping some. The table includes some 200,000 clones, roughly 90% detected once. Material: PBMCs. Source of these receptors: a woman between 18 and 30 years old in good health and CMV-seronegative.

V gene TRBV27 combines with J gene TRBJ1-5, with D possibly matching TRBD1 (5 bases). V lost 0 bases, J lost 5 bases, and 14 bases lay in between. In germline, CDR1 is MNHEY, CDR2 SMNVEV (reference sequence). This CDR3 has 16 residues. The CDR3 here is CASSLSSRAGYQPQHF. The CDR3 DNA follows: TGTGCCAGCAGTTTATCTTCCAGGGCCGGATATCAGCCCCAGCATTTT.

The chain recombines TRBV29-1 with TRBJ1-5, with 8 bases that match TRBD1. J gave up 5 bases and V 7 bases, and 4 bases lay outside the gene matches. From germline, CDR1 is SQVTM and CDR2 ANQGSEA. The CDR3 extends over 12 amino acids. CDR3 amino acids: CSAGTGDQPQHF. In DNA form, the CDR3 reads TGCAGCGCCGGGACAGGTGATCAGCCCCAGCATTTT.

The CDR3 DNA reads as TGTGCCAGCAGCTTAGCTAGCGCGGGACAGGGAAGAGAGACCCAGTACTTC. Amino acid sequence: CASSLASAGQGRETQYF. This sequence joins TRBV7-2 and TRBJ2-5; 9 bases align to TRBD1. Germline trimming cut 0 bases from V and 4 bases from J; bases unmatched to any gene: 9. Germline CDR1 SGHTA, CDR2 FQGNSA. The CDR3 has 17 residues.

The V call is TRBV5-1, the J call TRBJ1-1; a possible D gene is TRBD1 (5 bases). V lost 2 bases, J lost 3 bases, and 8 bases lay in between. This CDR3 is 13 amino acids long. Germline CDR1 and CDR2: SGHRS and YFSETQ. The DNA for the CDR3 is TGCGCCAGCAGCTTTACGGGGGACACTGAAGCTTTCTTT. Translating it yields CASSFTGDTEAFF.

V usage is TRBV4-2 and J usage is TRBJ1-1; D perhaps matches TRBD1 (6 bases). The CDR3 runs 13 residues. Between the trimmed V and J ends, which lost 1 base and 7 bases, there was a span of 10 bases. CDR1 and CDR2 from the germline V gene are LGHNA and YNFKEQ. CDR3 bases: TGTGCCAGCAGCCAAGGGGGGACAAGTGAAGCTTTCTTT. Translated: CASSQGGTSEAFF.

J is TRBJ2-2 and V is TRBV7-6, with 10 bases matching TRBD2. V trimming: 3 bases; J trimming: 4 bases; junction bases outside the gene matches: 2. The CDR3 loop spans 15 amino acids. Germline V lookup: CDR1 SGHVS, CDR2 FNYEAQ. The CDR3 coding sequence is TGTGCCAGCAGCTTGACTAGCGGGTTCACCGGGGAGCTGTTTTTT. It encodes CASSLTSGFTGELFF.

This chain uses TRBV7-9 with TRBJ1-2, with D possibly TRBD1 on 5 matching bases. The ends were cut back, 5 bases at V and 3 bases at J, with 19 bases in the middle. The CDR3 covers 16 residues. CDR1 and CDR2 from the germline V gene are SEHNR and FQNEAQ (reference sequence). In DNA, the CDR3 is TGTGCCAGCAGCACAGTGGGGGAGGTGAGGGACTATGGCTACACCTTC. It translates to CASSTVGEVRDYGYTF.

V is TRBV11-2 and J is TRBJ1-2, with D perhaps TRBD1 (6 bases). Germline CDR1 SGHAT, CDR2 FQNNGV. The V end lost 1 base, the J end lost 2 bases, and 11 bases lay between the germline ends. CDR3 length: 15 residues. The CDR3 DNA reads TGTGCCAGCAGCTTAGGGGGAACAGGGAACTATGGCTACACCTTC. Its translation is CASSLGGTGNYGYTF.

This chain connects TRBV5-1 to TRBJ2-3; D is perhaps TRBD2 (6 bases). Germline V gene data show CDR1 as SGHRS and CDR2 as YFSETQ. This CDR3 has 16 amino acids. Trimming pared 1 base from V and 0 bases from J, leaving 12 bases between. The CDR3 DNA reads TGCGCCAGCAGCTTGCTTTTGAGCGGGAGCACAGATACGCAGTATTTT. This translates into CASSLLLSGSTDTQYF.

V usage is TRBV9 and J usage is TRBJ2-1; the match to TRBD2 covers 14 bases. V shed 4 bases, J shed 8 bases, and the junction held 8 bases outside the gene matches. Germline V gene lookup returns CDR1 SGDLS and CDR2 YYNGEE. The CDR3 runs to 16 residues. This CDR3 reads CASSSGTSGSLHEQFF. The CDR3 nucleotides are TGTGCCAGCAGCTCGGGGACTAGCGGGAGTCTCCATGAGCAGTTCTTC.

CDR3 sequence (DNA): TGTGCCAGTAGTATAGATCTCGTTGGACTAGCGGGAACCGGGGAGCTGTTTTTT. This translates into CASSIDLVGLAGTGELFF. The V gene is TRBV19, the J gene TRBJ2-2; TRBD2 matches at 12 bases. CDR3 length equals 18 residues. The V gene's germline CDR1 is LNHDA and CDR2 SQIVND (reference sequence). After removal of 0 bases from V and 5 bases from J, the junction contained 7 bases not matched to a gene.

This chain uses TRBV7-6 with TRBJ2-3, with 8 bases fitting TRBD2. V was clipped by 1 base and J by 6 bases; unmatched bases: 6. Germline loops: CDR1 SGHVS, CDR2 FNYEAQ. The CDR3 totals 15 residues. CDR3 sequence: CASSLVAGGSDTQYF. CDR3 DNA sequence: TGTGCCAGCAGCTTAGTCGCGGGAGGCTCGGATACGCAGTATTTT.

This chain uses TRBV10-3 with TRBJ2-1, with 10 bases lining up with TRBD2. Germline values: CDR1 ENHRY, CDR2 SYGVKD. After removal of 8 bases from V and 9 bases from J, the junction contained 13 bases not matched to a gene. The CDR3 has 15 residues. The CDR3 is CAIGPAGGDGSEQFF. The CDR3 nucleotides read TGTGCCATCGGTCCAGCGGGAGGGGACGGTAGTGAGCAGTTCTTC.

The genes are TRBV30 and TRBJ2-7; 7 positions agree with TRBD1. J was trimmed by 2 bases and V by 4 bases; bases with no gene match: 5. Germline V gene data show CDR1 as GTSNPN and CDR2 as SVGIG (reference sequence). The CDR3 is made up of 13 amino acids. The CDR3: CAWTKGATYEQYF. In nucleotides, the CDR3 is TGTGCCTGGACAAAGGGGGCTACCTACGAGCAGTACTTC. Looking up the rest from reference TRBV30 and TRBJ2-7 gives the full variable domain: SQTIHQWPATLVQPVGSPLSLECTVEGTSNPNLYWYRQAAGRGLQLLFYSVGIGQISSEVPQNLSASRPQDRQFILSSKKLLLSDSGFYLCAWTKGATYEQYFGPGTRLTVT.

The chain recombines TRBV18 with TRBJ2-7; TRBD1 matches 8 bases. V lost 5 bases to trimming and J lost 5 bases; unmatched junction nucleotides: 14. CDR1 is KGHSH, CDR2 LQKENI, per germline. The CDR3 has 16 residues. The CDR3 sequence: CASSSSPATGVDEQYF. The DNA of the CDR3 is TGTGCCAGCTCATCTTCCCCCGCGACAGGGGTGGACGAGCAGTACTTC.

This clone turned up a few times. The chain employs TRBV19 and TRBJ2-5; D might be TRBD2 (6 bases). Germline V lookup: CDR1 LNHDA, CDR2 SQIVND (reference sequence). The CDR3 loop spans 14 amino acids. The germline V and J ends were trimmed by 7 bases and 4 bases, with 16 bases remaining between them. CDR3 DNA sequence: TGTGCCAGTAACCGCGGACTAAACAGAGAGACCCAGTACTTC. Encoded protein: CASNRGLNRETQYF. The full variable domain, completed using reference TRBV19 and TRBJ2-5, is DGGITQSPKYLFRKEGQNVTLSCEQNLNHDAMYWYRQDPGQGLRLIYYSQIVNDFQKGDIAEGYSVSREKKESFPLTVTSAQKNPTAFYLCASNRGLNRETQYFGPGTRLLVL.

CDR3 in amino acids: CASSGQAHEQYF. In nucleotides, the CDR3 is TGTGCCAGTAGCGGACAGGCCCACGAGCAGTACTTC. The V and J genes are TRBV19 and TRBJ2-7, with TRBD1 matching 7 bases. Germline assignment: CDR1 LNHDA and CDR2 SQIVND (reference sequence). CDR3 length: 12 residues. V lost 6 bases to trimming and J lost 5 bases; unmatched junction nucleotides: 4.

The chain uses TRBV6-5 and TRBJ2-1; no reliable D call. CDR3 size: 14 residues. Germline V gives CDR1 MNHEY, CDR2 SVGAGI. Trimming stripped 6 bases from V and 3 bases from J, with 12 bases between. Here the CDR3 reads CASSPTLGYNEQFF. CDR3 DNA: TGTGCCAGCAGCCCGACTCTGGGCTACAATGAGCAGTTCTTC.

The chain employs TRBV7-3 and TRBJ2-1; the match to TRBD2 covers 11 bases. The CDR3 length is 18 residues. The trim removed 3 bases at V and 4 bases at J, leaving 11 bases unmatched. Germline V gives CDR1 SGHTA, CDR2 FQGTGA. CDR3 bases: TGTGCCAGCAGCTTCAGACACTCCGGGACTAGCGGTTACAATGAGCAGTTCTTC. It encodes CASSFRHSGTSGYNEQFF.

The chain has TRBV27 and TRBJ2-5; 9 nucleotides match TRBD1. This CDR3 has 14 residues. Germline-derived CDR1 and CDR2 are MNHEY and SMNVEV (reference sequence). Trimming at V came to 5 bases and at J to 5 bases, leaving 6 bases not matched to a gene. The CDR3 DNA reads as TGTGCCAGCAGTCCGGGACAGGGCAGGGAGACCCAGTACTTC. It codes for CASSPGQGRETQYF.

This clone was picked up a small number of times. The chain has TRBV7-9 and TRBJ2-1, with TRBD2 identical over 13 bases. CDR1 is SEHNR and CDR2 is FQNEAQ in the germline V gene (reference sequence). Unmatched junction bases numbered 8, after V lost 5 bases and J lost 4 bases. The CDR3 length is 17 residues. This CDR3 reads CASSELAGGPNYNEQFF. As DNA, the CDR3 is TGTGCCAGCAGCGAACTAGCGGGAGGGCCGAATTACAATGAGCAGTTCTTC.

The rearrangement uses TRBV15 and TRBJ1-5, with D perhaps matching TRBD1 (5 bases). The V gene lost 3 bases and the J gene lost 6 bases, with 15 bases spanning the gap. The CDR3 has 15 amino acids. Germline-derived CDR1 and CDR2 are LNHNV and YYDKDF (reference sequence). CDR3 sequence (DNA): TGTGCCACCAGCAGGGGGCGGGGTATAAGTCAGCCCCAGCATTTT. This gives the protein CATSRGRGISQPQHF. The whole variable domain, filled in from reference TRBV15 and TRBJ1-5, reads DAMVIQNPRYQVTQFGKPVTLSCSQTLNHNVMYWYQQKSSQAPKLLFHYYDKDFNNEADTPDNFQSRRPNTSFCFLDIRSPGLGDTAMYLCATSRGRGISQPQHFGDGTRLSIL.

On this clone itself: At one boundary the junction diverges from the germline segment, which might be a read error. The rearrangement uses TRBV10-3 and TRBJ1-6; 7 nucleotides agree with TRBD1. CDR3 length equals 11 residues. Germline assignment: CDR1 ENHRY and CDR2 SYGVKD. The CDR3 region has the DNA TGTGCCATCAGGTCGACAGGGAAGTTTTCATTT. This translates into CAIRSTGKFSF.

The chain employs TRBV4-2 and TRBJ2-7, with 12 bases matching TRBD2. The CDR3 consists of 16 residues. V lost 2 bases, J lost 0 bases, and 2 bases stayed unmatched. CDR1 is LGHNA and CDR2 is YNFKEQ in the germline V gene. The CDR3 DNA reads TGTGCCAGCAGCCAATTACTAGCGGGGGGCTCCTACGAGCAGTACTTC. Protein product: CASSQLLAGGSYEQYF.

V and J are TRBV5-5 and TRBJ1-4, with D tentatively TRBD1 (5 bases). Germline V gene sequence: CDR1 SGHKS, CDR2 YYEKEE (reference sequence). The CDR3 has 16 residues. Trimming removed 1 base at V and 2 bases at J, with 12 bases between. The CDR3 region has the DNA TGTGCCAGCAGCTTGAGGGGTGGGTTCACTAATGAAAAACTGTTTTTT. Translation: CASSLRGGFTNEKLFF.